A single T cell receptor (beta chain) is shown here with its context. Its antigen is not known. TCRdb independently ran MiXCR on the 5' RACE reads; one entry per CDR3 protein. The sample comprises fewer than 200,000 distinct CDR3 sequences, about 18% of which are singletons, and more than 3% rests with the top ten. This sample stems from a study of T-cell memory formation after mild COVID-19. Points from the study as a whole: Memory sampled before infection contained some responding clones, suggesting cross-reactive memory joined.

V was shortened by 2 bases and J by 1 base, with 16 bases between the two germline ends. CDR1 and CDR2 (germline): SGHRS, YFSETQ. CDR3 length: 17 residues. This chain uses TRBV5-1 with TRBJ2-1; perhaps TRBD2 as D (6 bases). This TCR derives from a man between 18 and 29 years old who had mild COVID-19 (a few samples of this study predate the infection). Cell type and time point are not known. What was sequenced was PBMCs or a T cell subset sorted from them (not recorded which). CDR3 residues: CASSLTPGLVSYNEQFF. Here the CDR3 DNA reads TGCGCCAGCAGCTTAACACCGGGACTCGTTTCCTACAATGAGCAGTTCTTC.